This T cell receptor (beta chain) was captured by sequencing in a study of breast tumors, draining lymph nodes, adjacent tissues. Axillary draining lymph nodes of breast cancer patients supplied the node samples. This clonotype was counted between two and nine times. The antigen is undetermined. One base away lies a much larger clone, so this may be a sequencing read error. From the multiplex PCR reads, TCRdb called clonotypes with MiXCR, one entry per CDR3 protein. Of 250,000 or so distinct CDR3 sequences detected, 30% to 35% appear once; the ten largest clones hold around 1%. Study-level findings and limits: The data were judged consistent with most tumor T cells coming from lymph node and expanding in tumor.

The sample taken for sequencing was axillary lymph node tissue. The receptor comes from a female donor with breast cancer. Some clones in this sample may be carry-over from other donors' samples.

The CDR3 here is CSAKGIYNEPFF. CDR3 in DNA: TGCAGTGCCAAGGGTATTTACAATGAGCCGTTCTTC. The chain couples TRBV20-1 to TRBJ2-1; the D is unclear. This CDR3 is 12 amino acids long. The V gene's germline CDR1 is DFQATT and CDR2 SNEGSKA (reference sequence).